The rows below give T cell receptor beta chains drawn from one sample of a study of T-cell memory formation after mild COVID-19. TCRdb reanalysed the 5' RACE reads using MiXCR and keeps one entry per CDR3 protein. The sample yields fewer than 350,000 distinct CDR3 sequences, under 8.5% seen once. Specimen: PBMCs or a T cell subset sorted from them (not recorded which). These receptors were collected from a young man who had mild COVID-19 (a few samples of this study predate the infection). Cell type and time point are not known. The CDR3 runs from the conserved cysteine through the conserved F or W. Each record gives: D gene, clone size, V gene, J gene, CDR3 DNA, CDR3 protein. A D gene is named only where the DNA matches it firmly. The size field is filled for only some rows; it gives once, few, many or a size class.

-	few	TRBV7-2	TRBJ2-1	TGTGCCAGCAGCTTAGCGCCGCCCGGATCGAAGCAGTTCTTC	CASSLAPPGSKQFF
TRBD1	-	TRBV24-1	TRBJ2-5	TGTGCCACCAGCACAACGGGACAGGGGGTCCAAGAGACCCAGTACTTC	CATSTTGQGVQETQYF
TRBD1	many	TRBV20-1	TRBJ1-1	TGCAGTGCTAGAGTACCGGGACAGTCCCCTGAAGCTTTCTTT	CSARVPGQSPEAFF
TRBD2	-	TRBV7-9	TRBJ2-5	TGTGCCAGCAACCAAGCGGGGGGAGTGGCAGAGACCCAGTACTTC	CASNQAGGVAETQYF
TRBD1	many	TRBV4-3	TRBJ2-5	TGCGCCAGCAGCCGGCGACAGGGGGAGACCCAGTACTTC	CASSRRQGETQYF
TRBD1	-	TRBV13	TRBJ1-4	TGTGCCAGCAGCCCGGGGACAGGGGGAACTAATGAAAAACTGTTTTTT	CASSPGTGGTNEKLFF
TRBD2	-	TRBV25-1	TRBJ2-1	TGTGCCAGCCGAAACTTAGCGGGGACTGAGCAGTTCTTC	CASRNLAGTEQFF
-	few	TRBV5-4	TRBJ2-4	TGTGCCAGCAGCTTGGAACAGGGCGGAAACATTCAGTACTTC	CASSLEQGGNIQYF
TRBD1	-	TRBV6-5	TRBJ1-1	TGTGCCAGCAGTTACTCCTCGACAGGGCGCACTGAAGCTTTCTTT	CASSYSSTGRTEAFF
TRBD2	-	TRBV14	TRBJ2-3	TGTGCCAGCAGCCCATACCGGGGGGGCACAGATACGCAGTATTTT	CASSPYRGGTDTQYF
TRBD2	few	TRBV19	TRBJ2-1	TGTGCCAGTAGTATAGAGACCGGGACTAGAGGGATTGTTCGGTTCTTC	CASSIETGTRGIVRFF
-	-	TRBV4-1	TRBJ2-2	TGCGCCAGCAGCCCGCCGGGATTCCCCGGGGAGCTGTTTTTT	CASSPPGFPGELFF
TRBD1	-	TRBV10-2	TRBJ2-7	TGCGCCAGCAGGGGGACAGGGAAAATCTTCGAGCAGTACTTC	CASRGTGKIFEQYF
-	few	TRBV4-1	TRBJ1-4	TGCGCCAGCAGCCAAGCCGAGGACCCGGAAAAACTGTTTTTT	CASSQAEDPEKLFF
-	many	TRBV5-1	TRBJ2-3	TGCGCCAGCAGCTTATCGTCGACTTCAACAGATACGCAGTATTTT	CASSLSSTSTDTQYF
-	many	TRBV7-2	TRBJ1-2	TGTGCCAGCAGCTTAGCGTTCCGGGGCGAGGATGGCTACACCTTC	CASSLAFRGEDGYTF
TRBD1	many	TRBV6-5	TRBJ1-5	TGTGCCAGCAGTCGGACAGGCTATAGCAATCAGCCCCAGCATTTT	CASSRTGYSNQPQHF
TRBD1	-	TRBV6-5	TRBJ2-3	TGTGCCAGCAGATCGACAGGGGGCGCAGATACGCAGTATTTT	CASRSTGGADTQYF
TRBD1	-	TRBV6-2/TRBV6-3	TRBJ1-1	TGTGCCAGCAGTTACCCCACAGGGGGGCCCACTGAAGCTTTCTTT	CASSYPTGGPTEAFF
-	-	TRBV6-5	TRBJ2-3	TGTGCCAGCAGTTACTCCCCCTCCACAGATACGCAGTATTTT	CASSYSPSTDTQYF
-	-	TRBV5-4	TRBJ2-3	TGTGCCAGCAGCCACGGGGGAAGGGGGACACCAGATACGCAGTATTTT	CASSHGGRGTPDTQYF
-	few	TRBV27	TRBJ2-3	TGTGCCAGCAGCCACCTTCGCCATACCACAGATACGCAGTATTTT	CASSHLRHTTDTQYF
TRBD2	many	TRBV30	TRBJ2-2	TGTGCCTGGAGTGTGCGTAGCGGGGTGGAGCTGTTTTTT	CAWSVRSGVELFF
TRBD1	many	TRBV20-1	TRBJ1-1	TGCAGTGCCACGGACAGGGGAAATCAGAACACTGAAGCTTTCTTT	CSATDRGNQNTEAFF
-	few	TRBV29-1	TRBJ1-5	TGCAGCGTTCGGGGCGCGGTAGATCAGCCCCAGCATTTT	CSVRGAVDQPQHF
-	-	TRBV7-3	TRBJ2-2	TGTGCCAGCAGCTCGACAGGATCGAACACCGGGGAGCTGTTTTTT	CASSSTGSNTGELFF
TRBD1	few	TRBV7-2	TRBJ1-2	TGTGCCAGCAGCCGGGACAGGGGGGAATATGGCTACACCTTC	CASSRDRGEYGYTF
-	-	TRBV2	TRBJ2-7	TGTGCCAGCAGTGATTTAGGCGAAAACTACGAGCAGTACTTC	CASSDLGENYEQYF
-	-	TRBV25-1	TRBJ2-2	TGTGCCAGCAGTCCGGGACAATGGGGCACCGGGGAGCTGTTTTTT	CASSPGQWGTGELFF